This TCR beta chain was recovered during a study of vaccination and CD4 T cells after COVID-19. Overall study: The post-vaccine samples came a median 72 days after dose two (range 14 to 241).

The CDR3 contains 14 residues. Trimming removed 10 bases from V and 1 base from J, with 14 bases in between. Germline V gives CDR1 MDHEN, CDR2 SYDVKM. Sequenced with the Oncomine TCR Beta short-read assay was DNA taken from cultured CD4+ T cells. TCRdb reprocessed the PCR reads with MiXCR, giving one entry per CDR3 protein. This sample yields more than 9,000 distinct CDR3 sequences, of which around 40% are seen a single time; 20% to 25% belongs to the top ten. Notes on this clonotype: Its antigen is not known.

As to treatment: roughly 10-day PBMC culture with coronavirus spike peptide pools or control peptides (ViraFEST assay). Expanded clonotypes were found by TCR sequencing after peptide-pool stimulation (ViraFEST). Sequencing input: cultured CD4+ T cells from blood. The TCR sequence derives from a human donor with COVID-19. V is TRBV28 and J is TRBJ1-5; D call uncertain. The CDR3: CATAASGSNQPQHF. In DNA, the CDR3 is TGTGCCACCGCCGCCTCGGGGAGCAATCAGCCCCAGCATTTT. Drawing the rest from reference TRBV28 and TRBJ1-5, the complete variable domain is DVKVTQSSRYLVKRTGEKVFLECVQDMDHENMFWYRQDPGLGLRLIYFSYDVKMKEKGDIPEGYSVSREKKERFSLILESASTNQTSMYLCATAASGSNQPQHFGDGTRLSIL.